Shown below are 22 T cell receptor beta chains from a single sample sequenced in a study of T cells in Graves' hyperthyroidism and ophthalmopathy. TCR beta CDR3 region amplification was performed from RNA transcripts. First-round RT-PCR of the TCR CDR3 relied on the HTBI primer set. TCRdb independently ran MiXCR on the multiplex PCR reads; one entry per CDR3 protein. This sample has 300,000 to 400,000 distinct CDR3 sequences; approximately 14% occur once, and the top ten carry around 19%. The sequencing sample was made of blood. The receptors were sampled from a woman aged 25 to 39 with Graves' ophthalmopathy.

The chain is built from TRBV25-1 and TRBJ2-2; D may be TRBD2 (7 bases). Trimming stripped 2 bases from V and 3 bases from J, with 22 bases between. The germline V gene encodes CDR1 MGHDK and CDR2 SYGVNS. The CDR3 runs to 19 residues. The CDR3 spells CASSELNRLGGPHTGELFF. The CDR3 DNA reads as TGTGCCAGCAGTGAACTAAATCGTTTGGGGGGGCCGCACACCGGGGAGCTGTTTTTT.

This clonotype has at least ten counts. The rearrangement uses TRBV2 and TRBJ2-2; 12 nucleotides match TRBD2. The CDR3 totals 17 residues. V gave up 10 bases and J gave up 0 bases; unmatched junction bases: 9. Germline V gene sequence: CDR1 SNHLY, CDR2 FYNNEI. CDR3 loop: CATSRTSGESNTGELFF. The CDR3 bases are TGTGCCACATCGCGGACTAGCGGGGAATCGAACACCGGGGAGCTGTTTTTT.

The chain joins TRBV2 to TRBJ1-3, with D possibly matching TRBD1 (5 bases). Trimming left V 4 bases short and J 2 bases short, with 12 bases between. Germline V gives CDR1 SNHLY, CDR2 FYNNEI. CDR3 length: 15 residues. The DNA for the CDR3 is TGTGCCAGCAGTGGGATTGGGGGTACTGGAAACACCATATATTTT. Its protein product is CASSGIGGTGNTIYF.

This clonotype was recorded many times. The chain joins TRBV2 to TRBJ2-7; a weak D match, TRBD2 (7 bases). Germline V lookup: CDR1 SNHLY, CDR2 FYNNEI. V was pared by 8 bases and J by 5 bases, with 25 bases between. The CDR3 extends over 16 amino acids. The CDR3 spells CASLVVEGGRRNEQYF. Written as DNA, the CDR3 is TGTGCCAGCTTGGTTGTAGAGGGGGGGCGTCGGAACGAGCAGTACTTC.

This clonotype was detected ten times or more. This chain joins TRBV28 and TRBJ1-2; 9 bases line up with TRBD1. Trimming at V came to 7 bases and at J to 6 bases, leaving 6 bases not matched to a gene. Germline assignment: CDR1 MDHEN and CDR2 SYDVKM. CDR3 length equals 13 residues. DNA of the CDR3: TGTGCCAGCACCAGCCGGGACAGGGATGGCTACACCTTC. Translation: CASTSRDRDGYTF.

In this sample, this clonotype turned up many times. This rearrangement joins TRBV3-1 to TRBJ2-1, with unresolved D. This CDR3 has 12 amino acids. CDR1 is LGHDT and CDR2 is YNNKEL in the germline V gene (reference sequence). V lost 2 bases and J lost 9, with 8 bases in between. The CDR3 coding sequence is TGTGCCAGCAGCCAATCTCTGCGTGAGCAGTTCTTC. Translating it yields CASSQSLREQFF.

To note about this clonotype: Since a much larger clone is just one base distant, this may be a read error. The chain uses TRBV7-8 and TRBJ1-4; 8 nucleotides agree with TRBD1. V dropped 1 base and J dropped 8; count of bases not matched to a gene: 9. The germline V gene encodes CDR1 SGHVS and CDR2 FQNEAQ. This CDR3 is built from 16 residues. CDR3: CASSLGRTGPREKLFF. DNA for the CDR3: TGTGCCAGCAGCTTAGGGAGGACAGGGCCTCGCGAAAAACTGTTTTTT.

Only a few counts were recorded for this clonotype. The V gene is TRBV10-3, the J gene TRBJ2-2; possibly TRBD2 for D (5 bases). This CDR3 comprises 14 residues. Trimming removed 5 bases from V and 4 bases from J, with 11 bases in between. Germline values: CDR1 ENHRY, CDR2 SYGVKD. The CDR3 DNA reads TGTGCCATCAGTTTTGGGAGAAGCACCGGGGAGCTGTTTTTT. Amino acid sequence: CAISFGRSTGELFF.

The CDR3 protein is CASKDIPGTDTQYF. CDR3 sequence (DNA): TGTGCCAGTAAGGACATCCCGGGCACAGATACGCAGTATTTT. This rearrangement joins TRBV19 to TRBJ2-3; tentative D call: TRBD1 (5 bases). CDR3 size: 14 residues. V was cut by 7 bases and J by 1 base, with 12 bases left in between. Germline CDR1 reads LNHDA; CDR2 reads SQIVND (reference sequence). The complete variable domain, with remaining parts taken from reference TRBV19 and TRBJ2-3, reads DGGITQSPKYLFRKEGQNVTLSCEQNLNHDAMYWYRQDPGQGLRLIYYSQIVNDFQKGDIAEGYSVSREKKESFPLTVTSAQKNPTAFYLCASKDIPGTDTQYFGPGTRLTVL.

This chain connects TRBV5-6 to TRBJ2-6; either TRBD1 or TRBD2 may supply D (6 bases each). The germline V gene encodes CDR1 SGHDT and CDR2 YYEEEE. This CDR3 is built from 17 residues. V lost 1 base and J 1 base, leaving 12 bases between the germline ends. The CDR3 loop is CASSLFGGPSGANVLTF. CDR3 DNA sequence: TGTGCCAGCAGCTTGTTTGGGGGGCCGTCTGGGGCCAACGTCCTGACTTTC. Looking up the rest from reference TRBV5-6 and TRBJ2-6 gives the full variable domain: DAGVTQSPTHLIKTRGQQVTLRCSPKSGHDTVSWYQQALGQGPQFIFQYYEEEERQRGNFPDRFSGHQFPNYSSELNVNALLLGDSALYLCASSLFGGPSGANVLTFGAGSRLTVL.

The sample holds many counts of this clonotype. The CDR3 here is CASSLDGAGNSPLHF. The CDR3 nucleotides are TGCGCCAGCAGCTTGGACGGGGCTGGCAATTCACCCCTCCACTTT. The chain is built from TRBV5-1 and TRBJ1-6; possibly TRBD1 for D (5 bases). The CDR3 spans 15 residues. Looked up from germline, CDR1 is SGHRS and CDR2 is YFSETQ. V was clipped by 0 bases and J by 7 bases, with 11 bases between them.

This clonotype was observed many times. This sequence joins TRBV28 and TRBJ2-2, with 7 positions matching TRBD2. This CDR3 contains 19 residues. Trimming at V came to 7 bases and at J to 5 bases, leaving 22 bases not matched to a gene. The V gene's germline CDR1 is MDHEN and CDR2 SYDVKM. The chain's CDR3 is CASKSTGGATLLPTGELFF. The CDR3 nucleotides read TGTGCCAGCAAAAGTACGGGGGGAGCAACGCTCCTACCTACCGGGGAGCTGTTTTTT.

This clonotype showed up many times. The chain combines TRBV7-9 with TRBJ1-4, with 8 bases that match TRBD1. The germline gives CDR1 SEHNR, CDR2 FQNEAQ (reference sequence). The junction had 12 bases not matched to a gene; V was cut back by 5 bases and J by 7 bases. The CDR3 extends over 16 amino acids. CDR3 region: CASSPGTGALGEKLFF. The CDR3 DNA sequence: TGTGCCAGCAGCCCCGGGACAGGAGCCCTTGGTGAAAAACTGTTTTTT.

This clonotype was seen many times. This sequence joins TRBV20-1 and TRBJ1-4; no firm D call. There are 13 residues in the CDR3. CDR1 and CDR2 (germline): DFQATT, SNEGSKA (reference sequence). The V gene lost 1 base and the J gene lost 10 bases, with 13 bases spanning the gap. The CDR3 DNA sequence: TGCAGTGCTAGAGGCAGCCACGAAGGAAAACTGTTTTTT. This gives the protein CSARGSHEGKLFF.

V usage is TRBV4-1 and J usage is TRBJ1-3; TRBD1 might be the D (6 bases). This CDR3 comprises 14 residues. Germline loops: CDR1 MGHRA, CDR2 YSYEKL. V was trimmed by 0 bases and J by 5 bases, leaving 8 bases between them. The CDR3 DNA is TGCGCCAGCAGCCAAGAAGGGGGTAGAAACACCATATATTTT. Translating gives CASSQEGGRNTIYF.

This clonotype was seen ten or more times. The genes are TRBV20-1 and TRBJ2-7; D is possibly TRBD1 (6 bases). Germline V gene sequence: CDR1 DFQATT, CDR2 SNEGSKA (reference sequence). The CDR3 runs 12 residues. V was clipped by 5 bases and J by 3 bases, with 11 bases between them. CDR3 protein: CSAVRDNYEQYF. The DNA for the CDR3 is TGCAGTGCTGTTAGGGACAACTACGAGCAGTACTTC.

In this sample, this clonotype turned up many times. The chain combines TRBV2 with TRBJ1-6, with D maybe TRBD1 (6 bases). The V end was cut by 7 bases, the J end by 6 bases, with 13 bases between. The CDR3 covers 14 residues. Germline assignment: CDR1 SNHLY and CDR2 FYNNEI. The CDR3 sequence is CASIETGLNSPLHF. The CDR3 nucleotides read TGTGCCAGCATCGAGACAGGACTTAATTCACCCCTCCACTTT.

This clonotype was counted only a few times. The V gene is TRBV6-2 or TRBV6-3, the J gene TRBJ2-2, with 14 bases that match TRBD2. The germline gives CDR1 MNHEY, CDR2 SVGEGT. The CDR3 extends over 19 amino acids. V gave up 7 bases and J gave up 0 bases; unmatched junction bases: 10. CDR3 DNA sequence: TGTGCCAGCATTGGGACTAGCGGGGGATACCATCCGAACACCGGGGAGCTGTTTTTT. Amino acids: CASIGTSGGYHPNTGELFF.

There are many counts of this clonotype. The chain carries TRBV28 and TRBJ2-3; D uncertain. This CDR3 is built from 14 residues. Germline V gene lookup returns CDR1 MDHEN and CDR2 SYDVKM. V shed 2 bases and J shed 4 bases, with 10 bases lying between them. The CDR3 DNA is TGTGCCAGCAGTTTAACGGTGAACCCAGATACGCAGTATTTT. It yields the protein CASSLTVNPDTQYF. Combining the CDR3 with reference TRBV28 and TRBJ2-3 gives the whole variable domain DVKVTQSSRYLVKRTGEKVFLECVQDMDHENMFWYRQDPGLGLRLIYFSYDVKMKEKGDIPEGYSVSREKKERFSLILESASTNQTSMYLCASSLTVNPDTQYFGPGTRLTVL.

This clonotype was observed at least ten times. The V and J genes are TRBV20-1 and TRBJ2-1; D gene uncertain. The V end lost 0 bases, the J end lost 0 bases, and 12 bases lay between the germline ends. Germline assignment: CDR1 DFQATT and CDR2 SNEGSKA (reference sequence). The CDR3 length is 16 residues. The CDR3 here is CSARDPALSSYNEQFF. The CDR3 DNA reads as TGCAGTGCTAGAGATCCTGCTCTGAGCTCCTACAATGAGCAGTTCTTC.

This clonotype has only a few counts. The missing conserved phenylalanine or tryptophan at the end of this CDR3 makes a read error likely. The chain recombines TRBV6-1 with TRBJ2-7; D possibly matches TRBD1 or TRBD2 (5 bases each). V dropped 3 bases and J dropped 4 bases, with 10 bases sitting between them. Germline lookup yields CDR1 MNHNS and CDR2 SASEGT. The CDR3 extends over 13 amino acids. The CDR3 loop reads CASSDDWGYEQYL. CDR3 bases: TGTGCCAGCAGTGATGATTGGGGGTACGAGCAGTACCTC.

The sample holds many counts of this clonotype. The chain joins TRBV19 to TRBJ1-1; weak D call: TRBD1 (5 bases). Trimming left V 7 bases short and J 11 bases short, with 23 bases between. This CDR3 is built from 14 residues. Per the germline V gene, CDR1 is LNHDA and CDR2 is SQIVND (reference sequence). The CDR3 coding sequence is TGTGCCAGTAACCGAGCCGGACAACGGCAAGGGGCTTTCTTT. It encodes CASNRAGQRQGAFF.